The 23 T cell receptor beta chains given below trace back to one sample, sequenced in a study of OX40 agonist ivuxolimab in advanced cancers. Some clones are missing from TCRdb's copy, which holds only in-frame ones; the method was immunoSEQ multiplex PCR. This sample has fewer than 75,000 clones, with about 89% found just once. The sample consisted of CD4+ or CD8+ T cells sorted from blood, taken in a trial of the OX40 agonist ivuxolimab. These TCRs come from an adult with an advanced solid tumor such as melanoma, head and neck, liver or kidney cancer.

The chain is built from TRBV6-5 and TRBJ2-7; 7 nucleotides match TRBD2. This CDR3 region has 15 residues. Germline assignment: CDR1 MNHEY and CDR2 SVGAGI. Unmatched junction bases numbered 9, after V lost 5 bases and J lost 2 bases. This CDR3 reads CASSVSGGGTYEQYF. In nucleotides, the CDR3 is TGTGCCAGCAGTGTTTCGGGAGGTGGGACCTACGAGCAGTACTTC.

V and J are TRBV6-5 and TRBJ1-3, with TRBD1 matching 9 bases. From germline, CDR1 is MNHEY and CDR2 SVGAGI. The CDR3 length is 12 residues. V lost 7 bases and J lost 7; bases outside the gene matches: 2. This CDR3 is CASTGTGNTIYF. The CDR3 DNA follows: TGTGCCAGCACCGGGACAGGGAACACCATATATTTT.

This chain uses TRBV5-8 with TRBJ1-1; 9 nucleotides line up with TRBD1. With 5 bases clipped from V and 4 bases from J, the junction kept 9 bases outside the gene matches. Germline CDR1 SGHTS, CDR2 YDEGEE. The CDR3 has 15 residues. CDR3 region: CASRFTGGYTTEAFF. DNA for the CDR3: TGTGCCAGCAGATTTACAGGGGGCTATACCACTGAAGCTTTCTTT.

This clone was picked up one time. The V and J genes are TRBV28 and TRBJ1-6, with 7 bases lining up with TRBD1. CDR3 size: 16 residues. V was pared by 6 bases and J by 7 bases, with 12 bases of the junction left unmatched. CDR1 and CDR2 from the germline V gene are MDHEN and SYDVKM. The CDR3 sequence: CASSATGRTRNSPLHF. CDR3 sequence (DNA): TGTGCCAGCAGCGCGACAGGGCGTACTAGGAATTCACCCCTCCACTTT.

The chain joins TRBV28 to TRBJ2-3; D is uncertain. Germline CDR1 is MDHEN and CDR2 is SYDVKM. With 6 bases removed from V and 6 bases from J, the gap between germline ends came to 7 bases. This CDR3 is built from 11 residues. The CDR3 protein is CASSDRDTQYF. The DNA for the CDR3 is TGTGCCAGCAGCGATCGGGATACGCAGTATTTT.

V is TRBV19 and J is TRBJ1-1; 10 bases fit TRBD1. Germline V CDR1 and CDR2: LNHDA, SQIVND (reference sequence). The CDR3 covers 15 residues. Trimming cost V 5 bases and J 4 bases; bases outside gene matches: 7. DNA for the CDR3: TGTGCCAGTAGTGAGATCGGGACAGGGGCCACTGAAGCTTTCTTT. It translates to CASSEIGTGATEAFF. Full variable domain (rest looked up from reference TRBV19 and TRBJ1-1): DGGITQSPKYLFRKEGQNVTLSCEQNLNHDAMYWYRQDPGQGLRLIYYSQIVNDFQKGDIAEGYSVSREKKESFPLTVTSAQKNPTAFYLCASSEIGTGATEAFFGQGTRLTVV.

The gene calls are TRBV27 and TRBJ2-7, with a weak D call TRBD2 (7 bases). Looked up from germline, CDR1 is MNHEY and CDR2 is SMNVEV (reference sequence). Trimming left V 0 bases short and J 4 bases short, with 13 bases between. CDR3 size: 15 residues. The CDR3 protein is CASSLSLRGAYEQYF. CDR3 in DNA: TGTGCCAGCAGTTTATCGCTCCGGGGGGCTTACGAGCAGTACTTC.

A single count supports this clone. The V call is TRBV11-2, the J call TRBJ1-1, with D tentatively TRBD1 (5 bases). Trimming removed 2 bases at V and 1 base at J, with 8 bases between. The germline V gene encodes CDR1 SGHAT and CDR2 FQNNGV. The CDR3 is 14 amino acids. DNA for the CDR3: TGTGCCAGCAGCTTATATAGGGGGAACACTGAAGCTTTCTTT. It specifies CASSLYRGNTEAFF. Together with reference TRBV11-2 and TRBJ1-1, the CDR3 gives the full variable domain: EAGVAQSPRYKIIEKRQSVAFWCNPISGHATLYWYQQILGQGPKLLIQFQNNGVVDDSQLPKDRFSAERLKGVDSTLKIQPAKLEDSAVYLCASSLYRGNTEAFFGQGTRLTVV.

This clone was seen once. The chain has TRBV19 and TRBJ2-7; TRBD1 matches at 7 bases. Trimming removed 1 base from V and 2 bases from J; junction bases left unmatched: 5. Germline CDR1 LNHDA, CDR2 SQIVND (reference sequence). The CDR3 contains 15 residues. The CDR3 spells CASSIGPGQTYEQYF. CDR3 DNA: TGTGCCAGTAGTATAGGGCCGGGACAGACCTACGAGCAGTACTTC. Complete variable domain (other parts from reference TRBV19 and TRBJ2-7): DGGITQSPKYLFRKEGQNVTLSCEQNLNHDAMYWYRQDPGQGLRLIYYSQIVNDFQKGDIAEGYSVSREKKESFPLTVTSAQKNPTAFYLCASSIGPGQTYEQYFGPGTRLTVT.

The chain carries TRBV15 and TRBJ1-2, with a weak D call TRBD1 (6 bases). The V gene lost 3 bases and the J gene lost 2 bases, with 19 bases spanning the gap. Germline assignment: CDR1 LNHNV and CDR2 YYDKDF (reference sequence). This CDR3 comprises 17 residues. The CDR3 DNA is TGTGCCACCAGCAGCCTAGGGGGGGCCTCCGTCAACTATGGCTACACCTTC. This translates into CATSSLGGASVNYGYTF.

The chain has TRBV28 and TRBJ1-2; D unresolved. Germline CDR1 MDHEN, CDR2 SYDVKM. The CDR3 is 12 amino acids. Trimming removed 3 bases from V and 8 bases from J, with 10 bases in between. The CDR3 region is CASSLPEGGYTF. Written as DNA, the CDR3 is TGTGCCAGCAGTTTGCCTGAAGGAGGCTACACCTTC.

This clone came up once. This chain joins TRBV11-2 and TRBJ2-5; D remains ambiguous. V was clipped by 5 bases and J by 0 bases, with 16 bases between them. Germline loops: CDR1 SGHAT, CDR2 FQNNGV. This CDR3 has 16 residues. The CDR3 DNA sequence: TGTGCCAGCAGCCCCGTAGGTGGGTTCAACCAAGAGACCCAGTACTTC. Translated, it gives CASSPVGGFNQETQYF.

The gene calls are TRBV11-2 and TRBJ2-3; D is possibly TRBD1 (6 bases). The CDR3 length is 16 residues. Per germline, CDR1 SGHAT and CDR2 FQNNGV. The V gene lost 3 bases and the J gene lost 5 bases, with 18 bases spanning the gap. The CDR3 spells CASSFGTRDKGDTQYF. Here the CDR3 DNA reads TGTGCCAGCAGCTTCGGGACACGTGATAAAGGAGATACGCAGTATTTT. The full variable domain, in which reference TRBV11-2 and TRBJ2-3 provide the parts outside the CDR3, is EAGVAQSPRYKIIEKRQSVAFWCNPISGHATLYWYQQILGQGPKLLIQFQNNGVVDDSQLPKDRFSAERLKGVDSTLKIQPAKLEDSAVYLCASSFGTRDKGDTQYFGPGTRLTVL.

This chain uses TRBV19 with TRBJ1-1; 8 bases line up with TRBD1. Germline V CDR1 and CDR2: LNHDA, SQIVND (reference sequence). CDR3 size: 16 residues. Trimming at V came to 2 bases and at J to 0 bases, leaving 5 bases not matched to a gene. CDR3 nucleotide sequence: TGTGCCAGTAGTATACAAGACAGGGGCCTGAACACTGAAGCTTTCTTT. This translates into CASSIQDRGLNTEAFF.

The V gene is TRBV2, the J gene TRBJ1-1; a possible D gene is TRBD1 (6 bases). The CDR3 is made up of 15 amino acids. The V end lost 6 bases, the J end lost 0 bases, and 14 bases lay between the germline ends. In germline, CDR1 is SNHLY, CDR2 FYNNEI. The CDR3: CASSPGHRMNTEAFF. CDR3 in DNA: TGTGCCAGCAGCCCGGGACACCGCATGAACACTGAAGCTTTCTTT.

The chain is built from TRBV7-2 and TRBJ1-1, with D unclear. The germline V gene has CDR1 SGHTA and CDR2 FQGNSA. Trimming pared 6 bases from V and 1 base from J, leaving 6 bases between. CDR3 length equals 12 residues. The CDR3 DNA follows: TGTGCCAGCAGGGCAGGGAACACTGAAGCTTTCTTT. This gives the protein CASRAGNTEAFF. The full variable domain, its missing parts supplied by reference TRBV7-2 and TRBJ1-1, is GAGVSQSPSNKVTEKGKDVELRCDPISGHTALYWYRQSLGQGLEFLIYFQGNSAPDKSGLPSDRFSAERTGGSVSTLTIQRTQQEDSAVYLCASRAGNTEAFFGQGTRLTVV.

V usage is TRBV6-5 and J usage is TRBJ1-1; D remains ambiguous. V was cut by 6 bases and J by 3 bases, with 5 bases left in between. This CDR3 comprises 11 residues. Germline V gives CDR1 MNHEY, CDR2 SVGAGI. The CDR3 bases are TGTGCCAGCAGCCGCGACACTGAAGCTTTCTTT. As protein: CASSRDTEAFF.

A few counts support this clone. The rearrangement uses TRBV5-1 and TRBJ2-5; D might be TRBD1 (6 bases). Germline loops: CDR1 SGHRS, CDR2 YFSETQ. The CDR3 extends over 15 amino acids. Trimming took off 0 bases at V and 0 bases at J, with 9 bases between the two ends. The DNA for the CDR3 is TGCGCCAGCAGCTTGGGGGGGACACACCAAGAGACCCAGTACTTC. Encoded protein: CASSLGGTHQETQYF.

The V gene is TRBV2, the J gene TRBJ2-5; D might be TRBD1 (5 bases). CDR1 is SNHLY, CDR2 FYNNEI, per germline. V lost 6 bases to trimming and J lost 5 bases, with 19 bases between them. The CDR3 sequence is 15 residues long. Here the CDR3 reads CASRVRTLIMETQYF. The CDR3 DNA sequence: TGTGCCAGCAGGGTTAGGACATTGATCATGGAGACCCAGTACTTC.

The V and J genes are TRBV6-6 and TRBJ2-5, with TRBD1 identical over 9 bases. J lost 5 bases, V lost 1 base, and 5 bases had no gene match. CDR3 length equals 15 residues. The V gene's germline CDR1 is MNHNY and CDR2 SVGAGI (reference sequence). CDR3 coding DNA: TGTGCCAGCAGTTACTGGACAGGGGAGGAGGAGACCCAGTACTTC. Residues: CASSYWTGEEETQYF.

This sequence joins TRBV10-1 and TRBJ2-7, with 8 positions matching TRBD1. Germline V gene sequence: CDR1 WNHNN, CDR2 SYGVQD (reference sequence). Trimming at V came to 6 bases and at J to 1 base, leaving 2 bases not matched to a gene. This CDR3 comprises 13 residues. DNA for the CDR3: TGCGCCAGCAGAAGACAGGGGTCCTACGAGCAGTACTTC. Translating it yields CASRRQGSYEQYF.

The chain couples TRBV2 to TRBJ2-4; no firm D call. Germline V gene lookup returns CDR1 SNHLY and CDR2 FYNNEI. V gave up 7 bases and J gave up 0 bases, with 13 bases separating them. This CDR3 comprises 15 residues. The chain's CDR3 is CASNPSGLAKNIQYF. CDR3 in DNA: TGTGCCAGCAACCCAAGTGGGCTAGCCAAAAACATTCAGTACTTC. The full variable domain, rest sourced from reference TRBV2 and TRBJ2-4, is EPEVTQTPSHQVTQMGQEVILRCVPISNHLYFYWYRQILGQKVEFLVSFYNNEISEKSEIFDDQFSVERPDGSNFTLKIRSTKLEDSAMYFCASNPSGLAKNIQYFGAGTRLSVL.

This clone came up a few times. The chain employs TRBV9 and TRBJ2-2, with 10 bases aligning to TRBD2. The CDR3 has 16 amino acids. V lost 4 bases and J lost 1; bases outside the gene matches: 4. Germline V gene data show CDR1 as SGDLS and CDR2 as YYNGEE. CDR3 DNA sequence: TGTGCCAGCAGCCCACTAGCGGGGATGAACACCGGGGAGCTGTTTTTT. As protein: CASSPLAGMNTGELFF.